A selection of T cell receptor beta chains follows, all from one sample in a study of blood T cell repertoires in COVID-19. Sequencing was performed with immunoSEQ multiplex PCR; in TCRdb, only in-frame clones are kept and a portion is missing. The repertoire holds some 240,000 clones, almost 90% seen once, with roughly 2% in the top ten. Input material: peripheral blood. The receptors here all came from a woman aged 55 to 70 with COVID-19, enrolled during active disease. Each CDR3 is given with its conserved first and last residue. A D gene is named only where the DNA matches it firmly. The size entry is marked missing in some rows and otherwise reads once, few, many or a size class.

clone size	V gene	J gene	D gene	CDR3 protein	CDR3 DNA
.	TRBV10-3	TRBJ1-1	TRBD1	CAISGMGQGAKAAFF	TGTGCCATCAGTGGAATGGGACAGGGTGCGAAGGCGGCTTTCTTT
.	TRBV6-1	TRBJ1-4	TRBD1	CASSGGQGIRNEKLFF	TGTGCCAGCAGTGGGGGACAGGGGATTCGTAATGAAAAACTGTTTTTT
.	TRBV27	TRBJ2-3	.	CASSFTYTDTQYF	TGTGCCAGCAGCTTCACATACACAGATACGCAGTATTTT
.	TRBV5-6	TRBJ1-4	TRBD1	CASSFMDRTNEKLFF	TGTGCCAGCAGCTTTATGGACAGGACTAATGAAAAACTGTTTTTT
.	TRBV6-2/TRBV6-3	TRBJ2-7	TRBD2	CASSYIATSGGYNPHEQYF	TGTGCCAGCAGTTACATCGCGACTAGCGGGGGATACAACCCCCACGAGCAGTACTTC
once	TRBV5-6	TRBJ2-7	TRBD1	CASSRGQASYEQYF	TGTGCCAGCAGCCGTGGACAGGCCTCCTACGAGCAGTACTTC
.	TRBV27	TRBJ1-2	.	CASSNTGTVDGYTF	TGTGCCAGCAGCAATACAGGGACGGTGGATGGCTACACCTTC
.	TRBV6-4	TRBJ2-3	TRBD1	CASSDRGLSDTQYF	TGTGCCAGCAGTGACAGGGGGCTAAGTGATACGCAGTATTTT
.	TRBV19	TRBJ1-5	.	CASSISRGWSNQPQHF	TGTGCCAGTAGTATATCCAGGGGATGGAGCAATCAGCCCCAGCATTTT
.	TRBV6-5	TRBJ1-1	TRBD1	CASTTTGEGHTEAFF	TGTGCCAGCACCACGACAGGGGAGGGACACACTGAAGCTTTCTTT
.	TRBV4-1	TRBJ2-1	.	CASSQDRGSSYNEQFF	TGCGCCAGCAGCCAAGATCGGGGGAGCTCCTACAATGAGCAGTTCTTC
.	TRBV19	TRBJ2-2	.	CASSLSGELFF	TGTGCCAGTAGTCTATCCGGGGAGCTGTTTTTT
.	TRBV3-1/TRBV3-2	TRBJ1-2	.	CASSQGGVYTF	TGTGCCAGCAGCCAAGGCGGGGTCTACACCTTC
.	TRBV3-1/TRBV3-2	TRBJ1-5	.	CASSQGLWQKYDNQPQHF	TGTGCCAGCAGCCAAGGGTTGTGGCAGAAGTATGACAATCAGCCCCAGCATTTT
.	TRBV2	TRBJ1-4	.	CASSGRDRATNEKLFF	TGTGCCAGCAGCGGGCGGGACCGTGCAACTAATGAAAAACTGTTTTTT